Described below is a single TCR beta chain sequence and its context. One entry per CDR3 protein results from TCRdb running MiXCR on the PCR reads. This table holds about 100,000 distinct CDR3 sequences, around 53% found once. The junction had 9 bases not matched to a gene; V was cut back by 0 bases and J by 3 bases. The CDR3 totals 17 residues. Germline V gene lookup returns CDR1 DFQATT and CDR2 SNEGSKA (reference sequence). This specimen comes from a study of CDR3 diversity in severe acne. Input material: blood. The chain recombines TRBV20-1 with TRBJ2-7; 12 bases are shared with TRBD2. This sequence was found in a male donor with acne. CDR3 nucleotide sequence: TGCAGTGCTAGAGATAGCCTAGCGGGAGGGTTCGGCTACGAGCAGTACTTC. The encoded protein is CSARDSLAGGFGYEQYF.